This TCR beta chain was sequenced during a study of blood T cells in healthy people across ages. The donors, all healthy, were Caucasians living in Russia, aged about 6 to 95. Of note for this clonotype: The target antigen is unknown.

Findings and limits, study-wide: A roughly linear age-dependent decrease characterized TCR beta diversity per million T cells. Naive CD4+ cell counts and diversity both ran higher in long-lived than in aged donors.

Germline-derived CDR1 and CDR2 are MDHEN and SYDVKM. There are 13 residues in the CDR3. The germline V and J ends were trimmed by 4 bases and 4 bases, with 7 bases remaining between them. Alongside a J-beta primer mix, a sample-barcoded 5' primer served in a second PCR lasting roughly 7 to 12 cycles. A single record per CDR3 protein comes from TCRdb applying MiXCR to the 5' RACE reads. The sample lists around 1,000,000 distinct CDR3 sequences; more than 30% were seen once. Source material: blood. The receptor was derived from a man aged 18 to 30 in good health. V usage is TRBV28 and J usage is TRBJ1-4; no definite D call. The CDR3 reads CASSSGNNEKLFF. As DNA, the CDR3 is TGTGCCAGCAGTTCCGGCAATAATGAAAAACTGTTTTTT.